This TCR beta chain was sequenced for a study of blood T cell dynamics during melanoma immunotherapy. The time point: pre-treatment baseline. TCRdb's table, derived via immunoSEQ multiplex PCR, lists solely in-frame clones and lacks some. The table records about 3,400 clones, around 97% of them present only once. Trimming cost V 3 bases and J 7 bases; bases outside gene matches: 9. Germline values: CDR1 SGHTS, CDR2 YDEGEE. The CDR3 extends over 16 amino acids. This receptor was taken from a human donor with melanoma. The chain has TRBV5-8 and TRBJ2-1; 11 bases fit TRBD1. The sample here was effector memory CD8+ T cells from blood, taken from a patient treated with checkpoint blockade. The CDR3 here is CASSWVGQGGKNEQFF. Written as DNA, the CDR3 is TGTGCCAGCAGCTGGGTGGGACAGGGGGGGAAGAATGAGCAGTTCTTC.